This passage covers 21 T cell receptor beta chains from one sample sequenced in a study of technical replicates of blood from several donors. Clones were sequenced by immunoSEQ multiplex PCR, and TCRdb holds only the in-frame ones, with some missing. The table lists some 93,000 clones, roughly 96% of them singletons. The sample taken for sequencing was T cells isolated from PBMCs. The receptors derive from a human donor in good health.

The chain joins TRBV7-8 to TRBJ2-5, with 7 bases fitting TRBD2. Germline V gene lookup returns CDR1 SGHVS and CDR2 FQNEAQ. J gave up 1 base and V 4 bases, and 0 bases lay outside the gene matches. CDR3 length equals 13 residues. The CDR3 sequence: CASSSGGQETQYF. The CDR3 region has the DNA TGTGCCAGCAGCTCGGGAGGCCAAGAGACCCAGTACTTC.

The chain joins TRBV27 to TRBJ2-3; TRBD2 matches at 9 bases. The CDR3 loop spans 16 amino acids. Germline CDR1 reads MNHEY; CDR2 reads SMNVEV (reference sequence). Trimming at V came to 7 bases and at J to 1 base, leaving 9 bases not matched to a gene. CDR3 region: CASTPGLAGGTDTQYF. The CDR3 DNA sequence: TGTGCCAGCACCCCGGGACTAGCAGGAGGCACAGATACGCAGTATTTT.

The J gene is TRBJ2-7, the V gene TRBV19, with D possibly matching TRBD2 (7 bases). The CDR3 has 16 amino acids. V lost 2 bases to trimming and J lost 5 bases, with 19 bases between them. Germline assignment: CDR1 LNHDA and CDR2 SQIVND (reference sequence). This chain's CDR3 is CASSILRTGRVHEQYF. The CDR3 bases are TGTGCCAGTAGTATATTGAGAACAGGGAGGGTCCACGAGCAGTACTTC.

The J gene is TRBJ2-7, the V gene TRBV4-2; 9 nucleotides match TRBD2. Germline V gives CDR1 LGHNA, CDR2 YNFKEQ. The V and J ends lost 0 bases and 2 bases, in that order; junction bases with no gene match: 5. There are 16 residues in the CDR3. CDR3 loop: CASSQEWASGAYEQYF. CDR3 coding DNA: TGTGCCAGCAGCCAAGAGTGGGCTAGCGGGGCCTACGAGCAGTACTTC.

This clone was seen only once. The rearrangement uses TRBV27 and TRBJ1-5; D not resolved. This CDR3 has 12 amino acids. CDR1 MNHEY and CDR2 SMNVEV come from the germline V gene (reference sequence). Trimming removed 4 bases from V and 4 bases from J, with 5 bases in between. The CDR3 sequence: CASSWRNQPQHF. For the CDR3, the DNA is TGTGCCAGCAGTTGGAGAAATCAGCCCCAGCATTTT.

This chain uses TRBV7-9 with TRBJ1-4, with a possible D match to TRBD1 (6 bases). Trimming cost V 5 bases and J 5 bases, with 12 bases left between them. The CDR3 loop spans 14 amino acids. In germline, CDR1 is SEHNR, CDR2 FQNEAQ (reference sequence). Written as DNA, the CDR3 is TGTGCCAGCAGCACACAGGGATACAATGAAAAACTGTTTTTT. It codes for CASSTQGYNEKLFF.

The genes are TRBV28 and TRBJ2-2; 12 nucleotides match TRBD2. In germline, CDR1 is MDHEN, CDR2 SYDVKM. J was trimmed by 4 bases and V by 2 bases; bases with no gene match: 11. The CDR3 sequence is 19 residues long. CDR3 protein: CASSLPSGGASGPTGELFF. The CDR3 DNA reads TGTGCCAGCAGTTTACCTAGCGGGGGGGCCAGTGGACCCACCGGGGAGCTGTTTTTT. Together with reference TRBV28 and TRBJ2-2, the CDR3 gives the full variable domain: DVKVTQSSRYLVKRTGEKVFLECVQDMDHENMFWYRQDPGLGLRLIYFSYDVKMKEKGDIPEGYSVSREKKERFSLILESASTNQTSMYLCASSLPSGGASGPTGELFFGEGSRLTVL.

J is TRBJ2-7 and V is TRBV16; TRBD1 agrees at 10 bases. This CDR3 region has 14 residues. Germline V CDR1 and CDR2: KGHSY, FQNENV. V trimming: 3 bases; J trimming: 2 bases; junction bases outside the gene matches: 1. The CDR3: CASSHGTGAYEQYF. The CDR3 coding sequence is TGTGCCAGCAGCCACGGGACAGGGGCCTACGAGCAGTACTTC.

CDR3 in DNA: TGTGCCAGCAGTTTGGTTTGGGATGGTGGACAGGGTTATAGCAATCAGCCCCAGCATTTT. Its translation: CASSLVWDGGQGYSNQPQHF. The genes are TRBV28 and TRBJ1-5, with 8 bases that match TRBD1. The germline V gene has CDR1 MDHEN and CDR2 SYDVKM. The CDR3 loop spans 20 amino acids. J gave up 0 bases and V 3 bases, and 16 bases lay outside the gene matches.

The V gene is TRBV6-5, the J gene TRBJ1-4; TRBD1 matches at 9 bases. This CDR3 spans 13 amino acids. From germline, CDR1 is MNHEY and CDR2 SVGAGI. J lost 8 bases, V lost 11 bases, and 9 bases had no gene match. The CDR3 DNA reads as TGTGCCGGCCCCGGGACAGGGCACGAAAAACTGTTTTTT. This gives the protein CAGPGTGHEKLFF.

Here the CDR3 reads CASSDLGGPSSYEQYF. Written as DNA, the CDR3 is TGCGCCAGCAGTGATCTCGGGGGGCCCTCCTCCTACGAGCAGTACTTC. V gene TRBV10-2 combines with J gene TRBJ2-7; D might be TRBD2 (7 bases). There are 16 residues in the CDR3. CDR1 is WSHSY, CDR2 SAAADI, per germline. The germline V and J ends were trimmed by 3 bases and 0 bases, with 15 bases remaining between them.

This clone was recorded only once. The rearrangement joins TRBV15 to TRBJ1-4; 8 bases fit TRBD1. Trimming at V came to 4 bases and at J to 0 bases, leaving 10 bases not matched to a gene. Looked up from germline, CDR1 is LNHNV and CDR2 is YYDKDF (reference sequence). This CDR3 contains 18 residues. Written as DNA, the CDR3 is TGTGCCACCAGCAAGGGGACAGGAATTGGTGCAACTAATGAAAAACTGTTTTTT. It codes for CATSKGTGIGATNEKLFF. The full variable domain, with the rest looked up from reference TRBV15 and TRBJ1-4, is DAMVIQNPRYQVTQFGKPVTLSCSQTLNHNVMYWYQQKSSQAPKLLFHYYDKDFNNEADTPDNFQSRRPNTSFCFLDIRSPGLGDTAMYLCATSKGTGIGATNEKLFFGSGTQLSVL.

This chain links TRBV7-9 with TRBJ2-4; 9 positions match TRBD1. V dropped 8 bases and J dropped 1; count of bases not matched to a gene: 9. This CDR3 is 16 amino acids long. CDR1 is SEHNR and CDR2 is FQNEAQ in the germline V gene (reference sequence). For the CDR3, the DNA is TGTGCCAGCGAGAGGACAGGGGATGAGGCCAAAAACATTCAGTACTTC. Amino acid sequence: CASERTGDEAKNIQYF.

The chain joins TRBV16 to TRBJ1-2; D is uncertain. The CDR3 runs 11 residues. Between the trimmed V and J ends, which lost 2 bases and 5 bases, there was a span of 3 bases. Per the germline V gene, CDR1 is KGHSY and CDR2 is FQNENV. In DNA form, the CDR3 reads TGTGCCAGCAGCCAACAATATGGCTACACCTTC. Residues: CASSQQYGYTF. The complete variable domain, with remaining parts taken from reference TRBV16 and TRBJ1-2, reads GEEVAQTPKHLVRGEGQKAKLYCAPIKGHSYVFWYQQVLKNEFKFLISFQNENVFDETGMPKERFSAKCLPNSPCSLEIQATKLEDSAVYFCASSQQYGYTFGSGTRLTVV.

CDR3 nucleotide sequence: TGCAGCGCAGGGACAGGGCCAACCCACACTGAAGCTTTCTTT. Its translation: CSAGTGPTHTEAFF. This chain joins TRBV29-1 and TRBJ1-1, with 9 bases matching TRBD1. The germline V gene encodes CDR1 SQVTM and CDR2 ANQGSEA. The CDR3 runs 14 residues. J was trimmed by 3 bases and V by 7 bases; bases with no gene match: 9.

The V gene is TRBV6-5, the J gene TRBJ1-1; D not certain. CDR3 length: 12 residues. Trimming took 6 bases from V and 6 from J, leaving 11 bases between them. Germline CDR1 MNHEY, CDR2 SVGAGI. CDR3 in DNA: TGTGCCAGCAGCCGCCGGGATGCTGAAGCTTTCTTT. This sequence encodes CASSRRDAEAFF.

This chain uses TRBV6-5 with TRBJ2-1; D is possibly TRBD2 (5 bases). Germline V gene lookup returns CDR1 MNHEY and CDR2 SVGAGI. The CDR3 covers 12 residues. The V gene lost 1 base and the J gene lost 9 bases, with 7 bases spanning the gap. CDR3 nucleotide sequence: TGTGCCAGCAGTTACTTAGGAGGTGAGCAGTTCTTC. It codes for CASSYLGGEQFF.

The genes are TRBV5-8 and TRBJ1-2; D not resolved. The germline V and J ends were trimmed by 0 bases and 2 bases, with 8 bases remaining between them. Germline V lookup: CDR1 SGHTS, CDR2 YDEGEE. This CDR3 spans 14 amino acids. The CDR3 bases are TGTGCCAGCAGCTTGGTGGTCGGGAACTATGGCTACACCTTC. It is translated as CASSLVVGNYGYTF.

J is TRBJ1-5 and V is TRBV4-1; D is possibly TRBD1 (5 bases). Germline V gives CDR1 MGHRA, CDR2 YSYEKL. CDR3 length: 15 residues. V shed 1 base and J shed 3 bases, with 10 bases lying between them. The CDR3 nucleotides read TGCGCCAGCAGCCAAGCGTGGGGCACCAATCAGCCCCAGCATTTT. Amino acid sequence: CASSQAWGTNQPQHF.

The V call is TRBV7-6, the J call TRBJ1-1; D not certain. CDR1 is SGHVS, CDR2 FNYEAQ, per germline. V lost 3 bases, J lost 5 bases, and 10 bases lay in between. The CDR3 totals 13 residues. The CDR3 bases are TGTGCCAGCAGCTTCGGAGAGGGAACTGAAGCTTTCTTT. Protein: CASSFGEGTEAFF.

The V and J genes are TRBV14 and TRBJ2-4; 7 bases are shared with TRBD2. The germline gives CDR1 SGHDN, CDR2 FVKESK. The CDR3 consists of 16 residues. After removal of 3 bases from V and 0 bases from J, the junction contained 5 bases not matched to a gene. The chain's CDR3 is CASSHTAGVAKNIQYF. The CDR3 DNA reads TGTGCCAGCAGCCATACCGCGGGGGTAGCCAAAAACATTCAGTACTTC.